This T cell receptor (beta chain) was captured in a study of regulatory T cells in long-lasting Graves disease. Overall study results and limits: Newly diagnosed Graves' patients exceeded persistent ones in TCR diversity.

Only a few counts were recorded for this clonotype. Antigen unknown. With iRepertoire HTBI primers and Arm-PCR of CDR3 regions, TCR beta libraries were built. TCRdb used MiXCR to reprocess the multiplex PCR reads, holding one entry per CDR3 protein. The profile shows approximately 390,000 distinct CDR3 sequences, 15% to 20% of them singletons. Time point here: newly diagnosed GD, antithyroid drugs for less than 3 months. Extracted RNA from PBMCs served as the source of the TCR library. These same data were also listed under a study on T cells in Graves' hyperthyroidism and ophthalmopathy.

The TCR was taken from a woman between 18 and 29 years old with Graves disease. The source material was peripheral blood mononuclear cells (PBMCs), sampled at new diagnosis, from a patient treated with antithyroid drugs.

The DNA for the CDR3 is TGTGCCAGCAGTGAAGCGGGGATCACCGCTAGCACAGATACGCAGTATTTT. Translation: CASSEAGITASTDTQYF. The chain recombines TRBV28 with TRBJ2-3; 7 bases map to TRBD2. Germline V gene lookup returns CDR1 MDHEN and CDR2 SYDVKM. The CDR3 runs 17 residues. The V gene end was trimmed by 5 bases and the J gene end by 0 bases; junction bases not matched to a gene: 11.